This is a list of T cell receptor beta chains from one sample in a study of blood T cell repertoires in COVID-19. Using immunoSEQ multiplex PCR, the repertoire was profiled, and TCRdb retains in-frame clones only, with some absent. The table includes about 300,000 clones, more than 70% detected once. The material sequenced was peripheral blood. The receptor set was obtained from a woman between 50 and 59 years old with acute or convalescent COVID-19. The CDR3 runs from the conserved cysteine through the conserved F or W. The D gene is left open where the match is weak.

J gene	V gene	D gene	CDR3 DNA	CDR3 protein
TRBJ1-6	TRBV5-1	TRBD1	TGCGCCAGCAGCCTGGGGACAGTTAATTCACCCCTCCACTTT	CASSLGTVNSPLHF
TRBJ2-2	TRBV3-1/TRBV3-2	.	TGTGCCAGCAGACCCAAGTCCGGGTCCCTCACCGGGGAGCTGTTTTTT	CASRPKSGSLTGELFF
TRBJ2-1	TRBV7-2	.	TGTGCCAGCAGGAAAACCCAAACGGTCCGGGTGAATGAGCAGTTCTTC	CASRKTQTVRVNEQFF
TRBJ1-4	TRBV19	TRBD1	TGTGCCAGTAATACAGACAGGGCTAATGAAAAACTGTTTTTT	CASNTDRANEKLFF
TRBJ1-4	TRBV5-4	.	TGTGCCAGCAGCCTAACACAGTCTGATCAAAAACTGTTTTTT	CASSLTQSDQKLFF
TRBJ1-1	TRBV28	.	TGTGCCAGCAGTTTATTGGACAGAGTTAACACTGAAGCTTTCTTT	CASSLLDRVNTEAFF
TRBJ1-2	TRBV5-6	TRBD1	TGTGCCAGCAGGGGGACAGGAATTTACGGCTACACCTTC	CASRGTGIYGYTF
TRBJ1-5	TRBV7-2	TRBD1	TGTGCCAGCAGCAGGGACAGGGGCAATCAGCCCCAGCATTTT	CASSRDRGNQPQHF
TRBJ1-3	TRBV9	TRBD1	TGTGCCAGCAGCCGGGGGGGACAGGGAACAAACACCATATATTTT	CASSRGGQGTNTIYF
TRBJ2-1	TRBV6-4	TRBD1	TGTGCCAGCAGTGCAGGGGGCGGCTACAATGAGCAGTTCTTC	CASSAGGGYNEQFF
TRBJ2-5	TRBV7-6	TRBD2	TGTGCCAGCAGCGCCGGGACTAGCGGGCAAGAGACCCAGTACTTC	CASSAGTSGQETQYF
TRBJ2-3	TRBV30	TRBD2	TGTGCCTGGAGGACGGGACTAGCGGGAGGCACAGATACGCAGTATTTT	CAWRTGLAGGTDTQYF
TRBJ1-1	TRBV6-4	.	TGTGCCAGCAAGTCTGAGGACAGCATGAACACTGAAGCTTTCTTT	CASKSEDSMNTEAFF
TRBJ1-1	TRBV30	.	TGTGCCTGGAGTGTACAGGCTGGGAACACTGAAGCTTTCTTT	CAWSVQAGNTEAFF
TRBJ2-6	TRBV5-1	.	TGCGCCAGCAGCTTGGCGGTAGAGTATGGGGCCAACGTCCTGACTTTC	CASSLAVEYGANVLTF
TRBJ2-1	TRBV4-2	TRBD2	TGTGCCAGCAGCCAAGCGGGACTAGGAGGGGTGAATGAGCAGTTCTTC	CASSQAGLGGVNEQFF
TRBJ2-4	TRBV5-1	.	TGCGCCAGCAGCTTGGAAGGGGAAAACATTCAGTACTTC	CASSLEGENIQYF
TRBJ1-2	TRBV10-3	TRBD1	TGTGCCATCAGTGTCACCTCCGGGACAGGGAACGGCGGCTACACCTTC	CAISVTSGTGNGGYTF
TRBJ2-1	TRBV4-3	.	TGCGCCAGCAGCCAAGATGGAGCTCCCGGGGATGAGCAGTTCTTC	CASSQDGAPGDEQFF
TRBJ2-3	TRBV7-9	TRBD1	TGTGCCAGCAGCTTCAGTGGGGACAGACATACGCAGTATTTT	CASSFSGDRHTQYF
TRBJ1-5	TRBV6-5	.	TGTGCCATCCACAGGGCCAATAGCAATCAGCCCCAGCATTTT	CAIHRANSNQPQHF
TRBJ1-1	TRBV11-3	.	TGTGCCAGCAGCTTAGGCGGGGCAGGGGAAGCTTTCTTT	CASSLGGAGEAFF